A single sample is the source of the 32 T cell receptor beta chains below, sequenced in a study of T-cell memory formation after mild COVID-19 (dated by TCRdb to 2020 to 2022). Libraries were built with 5' RACE. Sequenced on an Illumina NovaSeq 6000. TCRdb ran its own pipeline on the public reads, namely fastp trimming at Q25 and MiXCR clone calling, and kept in-frame beta chains. Each entry is one CDR3 protein sequence, shown with its most common DNA and genes. Across this sample there are a few hundred thousand distinct CDR3 sequences, with roughly 19% seen only once. The top ten clonotypes cover roughly 21% of the sample. Source material: PBMCs or a T cell subset sorted from them (not recorded which). The receptors derive from a young man who had mild COVID-19 (a few samples of this study predate the infection). The sample titles of this study are shuffled in the database, so cell type and time point are left out; the donor was told from shared clones.

The genes are TRBV18 and TRBJ2-5, with TRBD1 identical over 7 bases. The CDR3 is 13 residues long. Per the germline V gene, CDR1 is KGHSH and CDR2 is LQKENI. Trimming cost V 6 bases and J 3 bases; bases outside gene matches: 4. CDR3 amino acids: CASSDRVEETQYF. CDR3 nucleotide sequence: TGTGCCAGCTCCGACAGGGTGGAAGAGACCCAGTACTTC.

This clonotype was found many times. This rearrangement joins TRBV5-1 to TRBJ2-3, with 8 bases identical to TRBD2. After removal of 2 bases from V and 6 bases from J, the junction contained 2 bases not matched to a gene. The CDR3 runs to 13 residues. The germline V gene encodes CDR1 SGHRS and CDR2 YFSETQ. The chain's CDR3 is CASSFQRGDTQYF. The CDR3 DNA reads as TGCGCCAGCAGCTTTCAGCGGGGGGATACGCAGTATTTT.

This clonotype occurred a few times. This sequence joins TRBV20-1 and TRBJ2-1; D is ambiguous. The germline V gene encodes CDR1 DFQATT and CDR2 SNEGSKA (reference sequence). The V gene lost 4 bases and the J gene lost 7 bases, with 14 bases spanning the gap. The CDR3 runs 13 residues. Written as DNA, the CDR3 is TGCAGTGCTACTGCCCCGGACCAAAATGAGCAGTTCTTC. Protein sequence: CSATAPDQNEQFF.

This clonotype was counted only a few times. The chain links TRBV6-5 to TRBJ1-2; no clear D. The CDR3 has 13 amino acids. V was shortened by 2 bases and J by 4 bases, with 8 bases between the two germline ends. Per the germline V gene, CDR1 is MNHEY and CDR2 is SVGAGI. CDR3 in DNA: TGTGCCAGCAGTTACGGGTGGGGCTATGGCTACACCTTC. The encoded protein is CASSYGWGYGYTF.

This clonotype was detected a few times. The chain is built from TRBV7-2 and TRBJ2-1; no definite D call. This CDR3 has 13 amino acids. Per germline, CDR1 SGHTA and CDR2 FQGNSA. With 3 bases removed from V and 0 bases from J, the gap between germline ends came to 3 bases. The CDR3 bases are TGTGCCAGCAGCTTCCCCTCCTACAATGAGCAGTTCTTC. Amino acids: CASSFPSYNEQFF.

The V call is TRBV7-2, the J call TRBJ1-2, with D unclear. CDR3 length: 14 amino acids. Germline V gives CDR1 SGHTA, CDR2 FQGNSA. V lost 3 bases, J lost 4 bases, and 12 bases lay in between. CDR3 sequence reads: CASSFLGGTYGYTF. Written as DNA, the CDR3 is TGTGCCAGCAGCTTTTTAGGTGGCACCTATGGCTACACCTTC.

The gene calls are TRBV29-1 and TRBJ2-1; D call uncertain. Trimming took off 2 bases at V and 8 bases at J, with 13 bases between the two ends. Germline V gene data show CDR1 as SQVTM and CDR2 as ANQGSEA. The CDR3 has 13 residues. The CDR3 loop reads CSVEMDRGDEQFF. CDR3 coding DNA: TGCAGCGTTGAAATGGATCGAGGAGATGAGCAGTTCTTC.

This clonotype was seen a few times. The chain is built from TRBV20-1 and TRBJ2-7, with 7 bases fitting TRBD1. J was trimmed by 3 bases and V by 3 bases; bases with no gene match: 5. In germline, CDR1 is DFQATT, CDR2 SNEGSKA (reference sequence). CDR3 size: 13 residues. CDR3 DNA: TGCAGTGCTAGCGCCGGGACAGTCTACGAGCAGTACTTC. This encodes CSASAGTVYEQYF.

The chain carries TRBV7-6 and TRBJ2-5; possibly TRBD2 for D (6 bases). The V gene's germline CDR1 is SGHVS and CDR2 FNYEAQ. The V gene lost 5 bases and the J gene lost 2 bases, with 15 bases spanning the gap. CDR3 length: 15 amino acids. The CDR3 DNA reads TGTGCCAGCAGCGCGACTGGGGGGTTACAAGAGACCCAGTACTTC. It encodes CASSATGGLQETQYF. The complete variable domain, with remaining parts taken from reference TRBV7-6 and TRBJ2-5, reads GAGVSQSPRYKVTKRGQDVALRCDPISGHVSLYWYRQALGQGPEFLTYFNYEAQQDKSGLPNDRFSAERPEGSISTLTIQRTEQRDSAMYRCASSATGGLQETQYFGPGTRLLVL.

The chain uses TRBV28 and TRBJ1-1, with 7 bases lining up with TRBD1. The germline CDR1 and CDR2 sequences are MDHEN and SYDVKM. Trimming at V came to 6 bases and at J to 4 bases, leaving 11 bases not matched to a gene. The CDR3 sequence is 15 residues long. For the CDR3, the DNA is TGTGCCAGCAGCCGGAGGGGGCTTCGGAGCACTGAAGCTTTCTTT. This sequence encodes CASSRRGLRSTEAFF.

The chain carries TRBV11-1 and TRBJ2-3; D possibly corresponds to TRBD2 (6 bases). Germline CDR1 and CDR2: SGHAT and FQDESV (reference sequence). This CDR3 comprises 15 residues. Trimming removed 6 bases at V and 0 bases at J, with 13 bases between. The CDR3 nucleotides read TGTGCCAGCAGTCGGGGGTCTCTAAGCACAGATACGCAGTATTTT. This codes for CASSRGSLSTDTQYF.

The chain couples TRBV5-1 to TRBJ2-1; D uncertain. In germline, CDR1 is SGHRS, CDR2 YFSETQ. This CDR3 region has 15 residues. The V end lost 0 bases, the J end lost 0 bases, and 7 bases lay between the germline ends. This CDR3 is CASSLAELSYNEQFF. The CDR3 DNA reads as TGCGCCAGCAGCTTGGCCGAACTCTCCTACAATGAGCAGTTCTTC. Supplemented by reference TRBV5-1 and TRBJ2-1, the full variable domain reads KAGVTQTPRYLIKTRGQQVTLSCSPISGHRSVSWYQQTPGQGLQFLFEYFSETQRNKGNFPGRFSGRQFSNSRSEMNVSTLELGDSALYLCASSLAELSYNEQFFGPGTRLTVL.

This clonotype was seen only a few times. The chain links TRBV7-2 to TRBJ1-1, with D unclear. Trimming removed 5 bases from V and 5 bases from J, with 18 bases in between. This CDR3 has 15 residues. CDR1 and CDR2 from the germline V gene are SGHTA and FQGNSA. The CDR3 spells CASSASGVRGTEAFF. CDR3 sequence (DNA): TGTGCCAGCAGCGCGTCCGGGGTCCGGGGAACTGAAGCTTTCTTT.

This chain uses TRBV27 with TRBJ1-1; no clear D gene. Germline-derived CDR1 and CDR2 are MNHEY and SMNVEV (reference sequence). This CDR3 region has 12 residues. V lost 6 bases and J 10 bases, leaving 15 bases between the germline ends. The chain's CDR3 is CASSPGRPPAFF. Here the CDR3 DNA reads TGTGCCAGCAGCCCCGGCAGGCCTCCAGCTTTCTTT.

CDR3 sequence reads: CASSSRVSVNEQFF. The CDR3 bases are TGTGCCAGCAGCTCGCGGGTGTCCGTCAATGAGCAGTTCTTC. This chain links TRBV7-9 with TRBJ2-1; TRBD2 is a possible D gene (5 bases). CDR1 SEHNR and CDR2 FQNEAQ come from the germline V gene (reference sequence). V was shortened by 4 bases and J by 6 bases, with 13 bases between the two germline ends. This CDR3 has 14 amino acids.

This clonotype was picked up a small number of times. The chain couples TRBV12-3 or TRBV12-4 to TRBJ1-6; weak D call: TRBD1 (5 bases). V dropped 5 bases and J dropped 10 bases, with 15 bases sitting between them. This CDR3 has 14 residues. The CDR3: CASSRGDPGSPLHF. The CDR3 nucleotides are TGTGCCAGCAGTCGGGGGGACCCGGGGTCACCCCTCCACTTT.

Only a few counts were recorded for this clonotype. The chain has TRBV7-8 and TRBJ2-7; D unclear. The V and J ends lost 5 bases and 0 bases respectively, with 11 bases between them. The germline gives CDR1 SGHVS, CDR2 FQNEAQ. The CDR3 length is 14 residues. The CDR3 DNA is TGTGCCAGCAGCCTTAATCTGGGCTCCTACGAGCAGTACTTC. This codes for CASSLNLGSYEQYF. The full variable domain, rest sourced from reference TRBV7-8 and TRBJ2-7, is GAGVSQSPRYKVAKRGQDVALRCDPISGHVSLFWYQQALGQGPEFLTYFQNEAQLDKSGLPSDRFFAERPEGSVSTLKIQRTQQEDSAVYLCASSLNLGSYEQYFGPGTRLTVT.

V usage is TRBV4-3 and J usage is TRBJ1-1; 7 bases align to TRBD1. J lost 5 bases, V lost 1 base, and 7 bases had no gene match. CDR3 size: 15 residues. CDR1 is LGHNA and CDR2 is YSLEER in the germline V gene. The CDR3 region is CASSQANRGFTEAFF. In DNA form, the CDR3 reads TGCGCCAGCAGCCAAGCGAACAGGGGTTTTACTGAAGCTTTCTTT.

The V call is TRBV7-2, the J call TRBJ2-5; TRBD2 agrees at 11 bases. Germline loops: CDR1 SGHTA, CDR2 FQGNSA. This CDR3 has 13 amino acids. Germline trimming cut 3 bases from V and 7 bases from J; bases unmatched to any gene: 1. Here the CDR3 reads CASSFGTSGTQYF. CDR3 DNA: TGTGCCAGCAGCTTCGGGACTAGCGGGACCCAGTACTTC.

The chain employs TRBV5-1 and TRBJ2-7, with 8 bases that match TRBD2. CDR3 size: 15 residues. Per the germline V gene, CDR1 is SGHRS and CDR2 is YFSETQ. The V and J ends lost 4 bases and 3 bases, in that order; junction bases with no gene match: 9. As DNA, the CDR3 is TGCGCCAGCAGCCCGGGGGGGGCCCTCGACTACGAGCAGTACTTC. Translating it yields CASSPGGALDYEQYF. Combining the CDR3 with reference TRBV5-1 and TRBJ2-7 gives the whole variable domain KAGVTQTPRYLIKTRGQQVTLSCSPISGHRSVSWYQQTPGQGLQFLFEYFSETQRNKGNFPGRFSGRQFSNSRSEMNVSTLELGDSALYLCASSPGGALDYEQYFGPGTRLTVT.

This clonotype was observed a handful of times. In DNA form, the CDR3 reads TGTGCCAGCAGCGCCCAGCGGGGGGGCTTCGTAGAGACGCAGTATTTT. Protein product: CASSAQRGGFVETQYF. The rearrangement uses TRBV7-6 and TRBJ2-3, with 10 bases that match TRBD2. V shed 5 bases, J shed 9 bases, and the junction held 14 bases outside the gene matches. Germline-derived CDR1 and CDR2 are SGHVS and FNYEAQ. The CDR3 is made up of 16 amino acids.

CDR3 in amino acids: CASSPRDGNTDTQYF. The DNA of the CDR3 is TGTGCCAGCAGCCCGCGGGACGGGAACACAGATACGCAGTATTTT. V and J are TRBV3-1 and TRBJ2-3, with a weak D call TRBD2 (6 bases). Germline CDR1 reads LGHDT; CDR2 reads YNNKEL (reference sequence). The CDR3 consists of 15 residues. V dropped 4 bases and J dropped 2 bases, with 13 bases sitting between them.

The chain carries TRBV2 and TRBJ2-7; D gene unclear. Trimming left V 3 bases short and J 2 bases short, with 8 bases between. The CDR3 runs to 13 residues. Germline V lookup: CDR1 SNHLY, CDR2 FYNNEI. The CDR3 DNA is TGTGCCAGCAGTGAGCGAAGGACCTACGAGCAGTACGTC. This translates into CASSERRTYEQYV.

The V and J genes are TRBV28 and TRBJ2-2, with D possibly TRBD1 on 5 matching bases. Germline V gene sequence: CDR1 MDHEN, CDR2 SYDVKM. This CDR3 has 17 amino acids. V lost 1 base to trimming and J lost 0 bases, with 12 bases between them. The CDR3 protein is CASSLSDTYANTGELFF. Here the CDR3 DNA reads TGTGCCAGCAGTTTATCGGACACCTACGCGAACACCGGGGAGCTGTTTTTT.

The J gene is TRBJ2-2, the V gene TRBV18; 7 positions match TRBD2. The V gene's germline CDR1 is KGHSH and CDR2 LQKENI. The CDR3 runs to 16 residues. After removal of 6 bases from V and 7 bases from J, the junction contained 14 bases not matched to a gene. In DNA form, the CDR3 reads TGTGCCAGCTCTCGCCCTAGCGGACGGAAGAACGGGGAGCTGTTTTTT. Protein: CASSRPSGRKNGELFF.

There are a few counts of this clonotype. This chain links TRBV30 with TRBJ2-2; TRBD1 matches 8 bases. This CDR3 is 14 amino acids long. Trimming took 5 bases from V and 5 from J; bases not matched to a gene: 7. Germline V gene sequence: CDR1 GTSNPN, CDR2 SVGIG (reference sequence). CDR3 sequence reads: CAWADRGRTGELFF. The CDR3 nucleotides are TGTGCCTGGGCAGACAGGGGCAGGACCGGGGAGCTGTTTTTT.

This clonotype was picked up a small number of times. J is TRBJ1-5 and V is TRBV20-1; tentative D call: TRBD1 (6 bases). This CDR3 region has 14 residues. Trimming removed 6 bases from V and 5 bases from J, with 17 bases in between. The germline V gene encodes CDR1 DFQATT and CDR2 SNEGSKA (reference sequence). The CDR3 DNA follows: TGCAGTGCCAGGCCGGGGGGCGGATATCAGCCCCAGCATTTT. Amino acids: CSARPGGGYQPQHF.

The table lists this clonotype with many counts. The V call is TRBV15, the J call TRBJ2-2; the D gene is possibly TRBD1 (5 bases). Germline CDR1 LNHNV, CDR2 YYDKDF (reference sequence). The CDR3 is 18 residues long. V lost 4 bases, J lost 4 bases, and 22 bases lay in between. Here the CDR3 DNA reads TGTGCCACCAGCACCAGGATCGGACATATCACGCCCACCGGGGAGCTGTTTTTT. This gives the protein CATSTRIGHITPTGELFF.

This clonotype has just a few counts. This chain connects TRBV7-8 to TRBJ1-1; D might be TRBD1 (6 bases). CDR3 size: 15 residues. Germline CDR1 reads SGHVS; CDR2 reads FQNEAQ. V lost 1 base, J lost 1 base, and 10 bases lay in between. As DNA, the CDR3 is TGTGCCAGCAGCTTAGGAGTAGGGGGGAACACTGAAGCTTTCTTT. Its translation is CASSLGVGGNTEAFF.

This clonotype was found many times. CDR3 sequence reads: CASRGLNTGELFF. The CDR3 DNA is TGCGCCTCACGGGGACTCAACACCGGGGAGCTGTTTTTT. V is TRBV4-1 and J is TRBJ2-2; tentatively, D is TRBD2 (6 bases). Germline loops: CDR1 MGHRA, CDR2 YSYEKL. The ends were cut back, 11 bases at V and 2 bases at J, with 12 bases in the middle. CDR3 length equals 13 residues.

This chain links TRBV20-1 with TRBJ2-5; TRBD2 matches 7 bases. V lost 0 bases to trimming and J lost 4 bases; unmatched junction nucleotides: 8. Germline lookup yields CDR1 DFQATT and CDR2 SNEGSKA (reference sequence). This CDR3 spans 15 amino acids. The CDR3 protein is CSARDAGRVGETQYF. In DNA, the CDR3 is TGCAGTGCTAGAGATGCGGGGAGGGTTGGAGAGACCCAGTACTTC.

This clonotype was picked up one time. The chain employs TRBV4-3 and TRBJ2-3; D is unresolved. V dropped 1 base and J dropped 4 bases, with 6 bases sitting between them. CDR3 length: 13 amino acids. CDR1 and CDR2 (germline): LGHNA, YSLEER. This CDR3 is CASSQAWADTQYF. For the CDR3, the DNA is TGCGCCAGCAGCCAAGCATGGGCAGATACGCAGTATTTT.